These 18 T cell receptor beta chains were all obtained from the same sample, sequenced in a study of CD8 T cells in Susac syndrome. RNA in amounts of roughly 0.5 to 1 ug was reverse transcribed with random hexamers. One entry per CDR3 protein, called by TCRdb with MiXCR from the immunoSEQ multiplex PCR reads. This sample yields roughly 180,000 distinct CDR3 sequences, of which approximately 96% are seen a single time; around 0.14% belongs to the top ten. Sequencing input: CD4+ T cells from PBMCs. The receptors come from a human donor in good health.

The CDR3: CAWSAPNRGNTIYF. As DNA, the CDR3 is TGTGCCTGGAGTGCACCTAACAGAGGAAACACCATATATTTT. The chain links TRBV30 to TRBJ1-3; D not certain. The germline V gene encodes CDR1 GTSNPN and CDR2 SVGIG (reference sequence). V lost 1 base and J lost 4, with 11 bases in between. The CDR3 has 14 residues.

V and J are TRBV9 and TRBJ1-1; tentative D call: TRBD1 (6 bases). V was cut by 0 bases and J by 3 bases, with 12 bases left in between. The CDR3 is 15 residues long. Germline V gene lookup returns CDR1 SGDLS and CDR2 YYNGEE. CDR3 DNA sequence: TGTGCCAGCAGCGTAGTAGGGGGGGCGGACACTGAAGCTTTCTTT. Its translation: CASSVVGGADTEAFF.

The V gene is TRBV12-5, the J gene TRBJ1-5; tentative D call: TRBD1 (6 bases). The CDR3 has 14 amino acids. Germline CDR1 is LGHNT and CDR2 is FRNRAP. Trimming pared 11 bases from V and 0 bases from J, leaving 14 bases between. CDR3 protein: CARRGEYSNQPQHF. CDR3 bases: TGTGCTCGTAGGGGGGAGTATAGCAATCAGCCCCAGCATTTT.

The chain is built from TRBV21-1 and TRBJ2-7; the table calls TRBD1, which could not be checked here. TRBV21-1 is recorded as a pseudogene. The CDR3 is 15 residues long. In DNA, the CDR3 is TGTGCCAGCAGCAAAGGAAGGGACAGCTCCTACGAGCAGTACTTC. This gives the protein CASSKGRDSSYEQYF.

In this sample, this clonotype turned up once. The rearrangement uses TRBV6-2 or TRBV6-3 and TRBJ2-7; TRBD1 aligns across 7 bases. Germline V lookup: CDR1 MNHEY, CDR2 SVGEGT. This CDR3 is 16 amino acids long. V lost 2 bases to trimming and J lost 2 bases; unmatched junction nucleotides: 9. In nucleotides, the CDR3 is TGTGCCAGCAGTTACCCTGGACAGGTCCTTACCTACGAGCAGTACTTC. This gives the protein CASSYPGQVLTYEQYF.

Here the CDR3 DNA reads TGTGCCAGCAGCCAAACAGGGGAGACCCAGTACTTC. As protein: CASSQTGETQYF. J is TRBJ2-5 and V is TRBV4-2; D is perhaps TRBD1 (6 bases). There are 12 residues in the CDR3. The V and J ends lost 2 bases and 5 bases respectively, with 6 bases between them. Germline V gene lookup returns CDR1 LGHNA and CDR2 YNFKEQ.

The CDR3 region has the DNA TGTGCCAGCAAGAATGGTGGCTACACCTTC. Translating it yields CASKNGGYTF. V usage is TRBV6-5 and J usage is TRBJ1-2; no reliable D call. In germline, CDR1 is MNHEY, CDR2 SVGAGI. Trimming left V 7 bases short and J 7 bases short, with 7 bases between. CDR3 length: 10 amino acids.

The V and J genes are TRBV18 and TRBJ2-3; a possible D gene is TRBD2 (5 bases). The CDR3 is 14 residues long. V lost 2 bases to trimming and J lost 6 bases, with 12 bases between them. Germline loops: CDR1 KGHSH, CDR2 LQKENI. The CDR3 is CASSPFRESDTQYF. The CDR3 nucleotides are TGTGCCAGCTCACCATTCCGGGAATCGGATACGCAGTATTTT. Complete variable domain (other parts from reference TRBV18 and TRBJ2-3): NAGVMQNPRHLVRRRGQEARLRCSPMKGHSHVYWYRQLPEEGLKFMVYLQKENIIDESGMPKERFSAEFPKEGPSILRIQQVVRGDSAAYFCASSPFRESDTQYFGPGTRLTVL.

The rearrangement uses TRBV15 and TRBJ2-1, with D unresolved. The CDR3 covers 13 residues. Between the trimmed V and J ends, which lost 2 bases and 5 bases, there was a span of 7 bases. Germline V gives CDR1 LNHNV, CDR2 YYDKDF (reference sequence). CDR3 bases: TGTGCCACCAGCAGAAGACTTGACAATGAGCAGTTCTTC. Protein: CATSRRLDNEQFF.

The table lists this clonotype with a count of one. CDR3 DNA sequence: TGTGCCACCAGCCACGACAGGGGAGCCTACGAGCAGTACTTC. This encodes CATSHDRGAYEQYF. The V call is TRBV15, the J call TRBJ2-7, with TRBD1 identical over 8 bases. J lost 2 bases, V lost 5 bases, and 5 bases had no gene match. Germline CDR1 LNHNV, CDR2 YYDKDF (reference sequence). This CDR3 spans 14 amino acids.

The chain recombines TRBV12-5 with TRBJ2-7; D may be TRBD1 or TRBD2 (5 bases each). V dropped 0 bases and J dropped 0 bases, with 18 bases sitting between them. The V gene's germline CDR1 is LGHNT and CDR2 FRNRAP. The CDR3 contains 18 residues. The CDR3 DNA is TGTGCTAGTGGTTTGGTACTCGGGACCCAGCCCCTCTCCTACGAGCAGTACTTC. Protein: CASGLVLGTQPLSYEQYF.

The CDR3 coding sequence is TGTGCCAGCCTCAGCGGGATCTCCTACAATGAGCAGTTCTTC. It yields the protein CASLSGISYNEQFF. The V call is TRBV2, the J call TRBJ2-1; 7 positions agree with TRBD2. This CDR3 comprises 14 residues. J was trimmed by 0 bases and V by 8 bases; bases with no gene match: 4. CDR1 is SNHLY and CDR2 is FYNNEI in the germline V gene.

The rearrangement links TRBV5-1 to TRBJ2-3, with 7 nucleotides matching TRBD1. The CDR3 sequence is 16 residues long. The germline V gene encodes CDR1 SGHRS and CDR2 YFSETQ. Germline trimming cut 4 bases from V and 3 bases from J; bases unmatched to any gene: 11. The CDR3 nucleotides are TGCGCCAGCAGCGAGGGGGCCGCGCTTGGGACAGATACGCAGTATTTT. Encoded protein: CASSEGAALGTDTQYF.

This clonotype was seen only once. J is TRBJ1-2 and V is TRBV25-1, with a possible D match to TRBD1 (5 bases). Between the trimmed V and J ends, which lost 7 bases and 7 bases, there was a span of 13 bases. CDR3 length: 12 amino acids. Germline-derived CDR1 and CDR2 are MGHDK and SYGVNS. The CDR3: CASTPGNSGYTF. CDR3 sequence (DNA): TGTGCCAGCACCCCAGGGAATTCTGGCTACACCTTC.

The chain links TRBV3-1 to TRBJ2-5, with TRBD1 as a possible D gene (6 bases). Trimming removed 2 bases at V and 3 bases at J, with 13 bases between. The CDR3 runs to 15 residues. Germline V gives CDR1 LGHDT, CDR2 YNNKEL (reference sequence). As DNA, the CDR3 is TGTGCCAGCAGCCAACTCAGGACAGCCGAAGAGACCCAGTACTTC. This encodes CASSQLRTAEETQYF.

This rearrangement joins TRBV4-1 to TRBJ1-1, with 11 bases matching TRBD1. Germline V CDR1 and CDR2: MGHRA, YSYEKL. The CDR3 is 15 residues long. V lost 4 bases and J lost 1; bases outside the gene matches: 2. The CDR3 spells CASSRTGGSNTEAFF. In DNA, the CDR3 is TGCGCCAGCAGCCGGACAGGGGGCTCGAACACTGAAGCTTTCTTT.

The chain joins TRBV5-4 to TRBJ2-5, with 7 positions matching TRBD1. The junction had 6 bases not matched to a gene; V was cut back by 4 bases and J by 3 bases. Germline V CDR1 and CDR2: SGHNT, YYREEE (reference sequence). CDR3 length: 14 amino acids. The CDR3 DNA reads TGTGCCAGCAGCGAAGGGACAGATAAAGAGACCCAGTACTTC. Its protein product is CASSEGTDKETQYF.

The rearrangement links TRBV5-4 to TRBJ1-1; D unresolved. V was pared by 4 bases and J by 1 base, with 8 bases between. The CDR3 contains 13 residues. Germline loops: CDR1 SGHNT, CDR2 YYREEE (reference sequence). The chain's CDR3 is CASSRITNTEAFF. The CDR3 DNA reads as TGTGCCAGCAGCCGCATAACGAACACTGAAGCTTTCTTT. Full variable domain (rest looked up from reference TRBV5-4 and TRBJ1-1): ETGVTQSPTHLIKTRGQQVTLRCSSQSGHNTVSWYQQALGQGPQFIFQYYREEENGRGNFPPRFSGLQFPNYSSELNVNALELDDSALYLCASSRITNTEAFFGQGTRLTVV.